This T cell receptor (beta chain) was sequenced during a study of cytomegalovirus exposure and HLA in healthy donors. Each donor was nominally healthy when sampled (though unrecorded immune exposures were likely). The PCR had 60 Vbeta and 13 Jbeta primers. Profiled with immunoSEQ multiplex PCR; TCRdb holds only in-frame clones, not every one. The sample carries under 140,000 clones, approximately 86% recorded once. The CDR3 is 15 amino acids. Germline CDR1 SEHNR, CDR2 FQNEAQ (reference sequence). Deletions cut 2 bases from V and 3 bases from J, with 13 bases between. This clonotype originated in a man in his forties or fifties in good health and CMV-seronegative. The gene calls are TRBV7-9 and TRBJ1-1; TRBD1 might be the D (6 bases). The sequenced sample was PBMCs. The CDR3 coding sequence is TGTGCCAGCAGCTTACCCTTCCAGGGGCACACTGAAGCTTTCTTT. Amino acids: CASSLPFQGHTEAFF. Using reference TRBV7-9 and TRBJ1-1 for the parts outside the CDR3, the full variable domain is DTGVSQNPRHKITKRGQNVTFRCDPISEHNRLYWYRQTLGQGPEFLTYFQNEAQLEKSRLLSDRFSAERPKGSFSTLEIQRTEQGDSAMYLCASSLPFQGHTEAFFGQGTRLTVV.